This T cell receptor beta chain was retrieved from a study of blood T cell repertoires in COVID-19. Study summary: The study drew acute and convalescent COVID-19 samples from the United States, Italy and Spain. The analysed material was cDNA or gDNA that came from T cells, B-cell-depleted T cells, or PBMCs.

The authors' processing: Amplification with reference gene primers provided the estimates of nucleated cell counts. TCRdb's table, derived via immunoSEQ multiplex PCR, lists solely in-frame clones and lacks some. That table furnishes V, J and clone size, whereas the DNA furnished D and trimming. Among about 110,000 clones listed, under 90% were seen once. Looked up from germline, CDR1 is LGHDT and CDR2 is YNNKEL (reference sequence). The CDR3 is 17 residues long. Trimming removed 4 bases from V and 6 bases from J, with 21 bases in between. The specimen was peripheral blood. This clonotype originated in a woman aged 55-70 years with acute or convalescent COVID-19. V and J are TRBV3-1 (or the pseudogene TRBV3-2) and TRBJ2-2, with D possibly matching TRBD1 (5 bases). CDR3 sequence: CASSLPPGWGGPGELFF. The CDR3, as DNA: TGTGCCAGCAGCCTTCCCCCGGGCTGGGGCGGACCCGGGGAGCTGTTTTTT.